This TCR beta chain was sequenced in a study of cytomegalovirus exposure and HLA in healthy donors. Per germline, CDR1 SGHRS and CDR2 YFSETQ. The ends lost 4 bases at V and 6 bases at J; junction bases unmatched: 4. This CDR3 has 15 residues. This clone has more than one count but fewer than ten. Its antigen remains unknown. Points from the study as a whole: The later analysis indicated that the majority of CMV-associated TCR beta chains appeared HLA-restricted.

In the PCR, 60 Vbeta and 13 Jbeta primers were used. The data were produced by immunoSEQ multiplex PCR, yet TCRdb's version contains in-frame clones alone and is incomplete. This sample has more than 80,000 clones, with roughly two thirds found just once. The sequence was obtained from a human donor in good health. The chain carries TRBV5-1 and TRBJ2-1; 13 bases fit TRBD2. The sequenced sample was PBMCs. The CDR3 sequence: CASSATSGGTNEQFF. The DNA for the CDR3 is TGCGCCAGCAGCGCGACTAGCGGGGGGACCAATGAGCAGTTCTTC.